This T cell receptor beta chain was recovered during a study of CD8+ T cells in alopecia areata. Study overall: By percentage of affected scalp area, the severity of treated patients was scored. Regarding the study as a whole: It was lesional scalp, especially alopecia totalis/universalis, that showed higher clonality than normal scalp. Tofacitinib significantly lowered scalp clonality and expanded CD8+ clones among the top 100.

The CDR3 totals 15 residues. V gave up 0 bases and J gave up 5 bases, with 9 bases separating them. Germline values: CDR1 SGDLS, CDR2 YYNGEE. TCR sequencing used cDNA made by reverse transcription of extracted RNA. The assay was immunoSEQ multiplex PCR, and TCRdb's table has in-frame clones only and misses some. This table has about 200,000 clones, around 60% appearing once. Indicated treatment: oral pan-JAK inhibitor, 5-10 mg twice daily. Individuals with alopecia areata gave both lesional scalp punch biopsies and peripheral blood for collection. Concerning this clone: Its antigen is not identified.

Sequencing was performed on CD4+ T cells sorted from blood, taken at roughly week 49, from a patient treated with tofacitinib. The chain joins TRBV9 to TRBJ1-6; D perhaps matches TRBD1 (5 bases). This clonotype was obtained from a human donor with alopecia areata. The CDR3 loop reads CASSVAQTDNSPLHF. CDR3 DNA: TGTGCCAGCAGCGTAGCCCAGACAGATAATTCACCCCTCCACTTT.